Detailed here is one TCR beta chain. A junction end diverges from the germline sequence, so it may reflect a read error. The record originates from a study of graft-versus-host responses after intestinal transplantation. About 200,000 CFSE-labeled responder cells were plated with about 200,000 irradiated, violet-dye-labeled stimulator cells. The germline CDR1 and CDR2 sequences are MNHNY and SVGAGI (reference sequence). The CDR3 is 12 amino acids. Study-level findings and limits: Declines in HvG clones occurring early post-transplant were associated with peak circulating GvH clone levels.

Profiled with immunoSEQ multiplex PCR; TCRdb holds only in-frame clones, not every one. The profile shows some 6,600 clones, less than 40% of them singletons. The source material was alloreactive CD4+ T cells from a mixed lymphocyte reaction culture, sampled before transplantation. Subset given: CFSE-low proliferating T cells sorted from approximately 6-day pre-transplant mixed lymphocyte reaction (GvH or HvG direction). The receptor's source is a human patient who was an organ donor for intestinal transplantation. The chain uses TRBV6-6 and TRBJ1-6; D remains ambiguous. The CDR3: CASSFTDGPGCF. Here the CDR3 DNA reads TGTGCCAGCAGTTTCACTGACGGCCCGGGGTGTTTT.